This T cell receptor (beta chain) was identified in a study of T cells in Graves' hyperthyroidism and ophthalmopathy. Across the whole study: Blood from the periphery was taken at initial diagnosis, before any treatment. The study, taken as a whole, reports: Blood also contained most expanded thyroid clonotypes above 0.001.

RNA transcripts were the template for amplifying TCR beta CDR3 regions. Researchers ran a first-round RT-PCR on the TCR CDR3 using the HTBI primer set. From the multiplex PCR reads, TCRdb called clonotypes with MiXCR, one entry per CDR3 protein. The table lists approximately 560,000 distinct CDR3 sequences, more than 15% of them singletons. Graves' hyperthyroidism is called stable when ophthalmopathy does not progress within 18 months. CDR1 KGHDR and CDR2 SFDVKD come from the germline V gene. V lost 2 bases, J lost 3 bases, and 1 base stayed unmatched. This CDR3 has 15 residues. As regards this clonotype: The antigen remains unidentified.

The source material was blood. The chain uses TRBV24-1 and TRBJ2-1; 9 nucleotides align to TRBD2. This sequence originates from a woman in her 30s with Graves' hyperthyroidism. CDR3 amino acids: CATSDSSGNYNEQFF. The CDR3 DNA sequence: TGTGCCACCAGTGATTCTAGCGGGAACTACAATGAGCAGTTCTTC.